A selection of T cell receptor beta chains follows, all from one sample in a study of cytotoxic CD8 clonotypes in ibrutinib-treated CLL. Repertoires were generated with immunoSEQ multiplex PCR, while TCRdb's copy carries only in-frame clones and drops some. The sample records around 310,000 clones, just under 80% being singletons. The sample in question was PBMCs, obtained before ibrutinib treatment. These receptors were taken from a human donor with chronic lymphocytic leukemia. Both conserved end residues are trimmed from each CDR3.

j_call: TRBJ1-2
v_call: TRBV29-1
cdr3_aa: SVDSFPYGYT

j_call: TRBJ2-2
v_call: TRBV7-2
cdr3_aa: ASSLGPANTGELF

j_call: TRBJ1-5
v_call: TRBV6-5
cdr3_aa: ASRFNSNQPQH

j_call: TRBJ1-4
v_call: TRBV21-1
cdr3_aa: ASSSRRATNEKLF

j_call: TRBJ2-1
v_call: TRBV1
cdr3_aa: TSSPGMGQGSFNEQF

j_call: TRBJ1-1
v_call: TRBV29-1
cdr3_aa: SVSRAIPAEAF

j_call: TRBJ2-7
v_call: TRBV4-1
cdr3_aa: ASSQPRSQDEPRYEQY

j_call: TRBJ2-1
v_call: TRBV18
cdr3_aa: ASSRPGSGRYNEQF

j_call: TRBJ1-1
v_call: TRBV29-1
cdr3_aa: SVEDGTDEAF

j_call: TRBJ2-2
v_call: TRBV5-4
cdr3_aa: ASSLDVTLLTGELF

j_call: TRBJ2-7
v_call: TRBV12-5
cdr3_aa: ASGSGSGFYEQY

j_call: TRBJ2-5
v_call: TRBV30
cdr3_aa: AWSVSPHIVLETQY

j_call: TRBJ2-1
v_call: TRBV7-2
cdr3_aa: ASSLVSTSGSDEQF

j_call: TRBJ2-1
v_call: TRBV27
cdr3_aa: ASQFWEGNEQF

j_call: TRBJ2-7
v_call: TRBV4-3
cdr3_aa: ASSQHGLAGVDEQY

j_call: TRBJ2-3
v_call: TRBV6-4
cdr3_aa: ASSEASGRDTQY

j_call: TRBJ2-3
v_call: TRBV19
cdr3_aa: ASRGQGYTDTQY

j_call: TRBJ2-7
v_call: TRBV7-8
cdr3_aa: ASSGSGTAYEQY

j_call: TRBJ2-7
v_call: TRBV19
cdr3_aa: ASSIASTSYEQY

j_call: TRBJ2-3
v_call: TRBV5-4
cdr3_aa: ASRKRQTDTQY

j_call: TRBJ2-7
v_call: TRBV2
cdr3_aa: ASSTLGEWREQY

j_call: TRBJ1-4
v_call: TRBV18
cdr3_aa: ASSPRDTGLNEKLF

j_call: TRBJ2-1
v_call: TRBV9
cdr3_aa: ASSVENGKGYNEQF